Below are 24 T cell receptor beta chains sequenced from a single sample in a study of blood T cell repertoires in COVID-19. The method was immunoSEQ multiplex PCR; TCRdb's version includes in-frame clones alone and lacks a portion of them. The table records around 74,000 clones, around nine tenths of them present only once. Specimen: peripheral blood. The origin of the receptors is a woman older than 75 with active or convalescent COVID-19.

The CDR3 reads CASSMDKQRSNQPQHF. DNA for the CDR3: TGTGCCAGCAGCATGGACAAACAACGAAGCAATCAGCCCCAGCATTTT. This rearrangement joins TRBV28 to TRBJ1-5; possible D gene TRBD1, 5 bases. The length of the CDR3 is 16 residues. With 6 bases removed from V and 1 base from J, the gap between germline ends came to 16 bases. Per germline, CDR1 MDHEN and CDR2 SYDVKM.

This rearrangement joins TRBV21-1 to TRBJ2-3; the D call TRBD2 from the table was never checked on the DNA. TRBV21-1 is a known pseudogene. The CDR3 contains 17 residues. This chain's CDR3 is CASSKVEGSWPTDTQYF. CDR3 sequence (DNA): TGTGCCAGCAGCAAAGTAGAGGGTAGCTGGCCCACAGATACGCAGTATTTT.

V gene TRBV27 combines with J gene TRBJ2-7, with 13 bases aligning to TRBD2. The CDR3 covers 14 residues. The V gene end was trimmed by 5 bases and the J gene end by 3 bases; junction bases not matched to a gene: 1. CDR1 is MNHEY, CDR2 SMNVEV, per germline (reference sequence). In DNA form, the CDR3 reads TGTGCCAGCAGTCGACTAGCGGGGGGCTACGAGCAGTACTTC. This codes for CASSRLAGGYEQYF.

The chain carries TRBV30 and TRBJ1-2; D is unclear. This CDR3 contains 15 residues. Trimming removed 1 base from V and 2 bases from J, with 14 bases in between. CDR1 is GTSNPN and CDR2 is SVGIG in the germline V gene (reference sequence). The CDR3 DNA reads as TGTGCCTGGAGTGGCCGACCCCAGAGGAACTATGGCTACACCTTC. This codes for CAWSGRPQRNYGYTF.

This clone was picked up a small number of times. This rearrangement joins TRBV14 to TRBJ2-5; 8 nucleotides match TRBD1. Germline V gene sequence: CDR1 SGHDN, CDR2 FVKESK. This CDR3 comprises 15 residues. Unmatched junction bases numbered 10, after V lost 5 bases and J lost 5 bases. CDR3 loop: CASSAGTGAYETQYF. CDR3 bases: TGTGCCAGCAGCGCAGGGACAGGAGCTTACGAGACCCAGTACTTC.

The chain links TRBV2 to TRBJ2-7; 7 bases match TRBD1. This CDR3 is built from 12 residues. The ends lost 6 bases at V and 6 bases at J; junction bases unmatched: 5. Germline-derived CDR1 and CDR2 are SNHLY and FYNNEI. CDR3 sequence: CASRVGQTEQYF. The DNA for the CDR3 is TGTGCCAGCAGAGTGGGACAGACCGAGCAGTACTTC.

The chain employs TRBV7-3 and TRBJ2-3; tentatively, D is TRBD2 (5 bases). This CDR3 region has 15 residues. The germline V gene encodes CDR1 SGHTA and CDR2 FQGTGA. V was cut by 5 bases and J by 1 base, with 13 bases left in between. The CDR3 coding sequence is TGTGCCAGCAGCCGGGGTGTAAAAGGCACAGATACGCAGTATTTT. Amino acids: CASSRGVKGTDTQYF.

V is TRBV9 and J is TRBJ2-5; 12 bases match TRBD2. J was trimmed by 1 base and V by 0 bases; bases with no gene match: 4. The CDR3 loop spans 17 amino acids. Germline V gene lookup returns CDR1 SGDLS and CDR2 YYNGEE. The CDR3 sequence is CASSVGASGGAQETQYF. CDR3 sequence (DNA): TGTGCCAGCAGCGTAGGGGCTAGCGGGGGGGCCCAAGAGACCCAGTACTTC.

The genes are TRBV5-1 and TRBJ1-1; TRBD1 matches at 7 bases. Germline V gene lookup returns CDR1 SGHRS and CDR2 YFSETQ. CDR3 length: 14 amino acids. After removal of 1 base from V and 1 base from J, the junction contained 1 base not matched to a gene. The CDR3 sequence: CASSLRGPNTEAFF. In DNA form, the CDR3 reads TGCGCCAGCAGCTTGAGGGGGCCGAACACTGAAGCTTTCTTT.

The CDR3 loop is CASSQEWMEGVSSPLHF. The DNA of the CDR3 is TGCGCCAGCAGCCAAGAGTGGATGGAAGGGGTTTCTTCACCCCTCCACTTT. The genes are TRBV4-3 and TRBJ1-6; the D gene is possibly TRBD1 (5 bases). The CDR3 spans 17 residues. The V end was cut by 0 bases, the J end by 9 bases, with 18 bases between. Germline V lookup: CDR1 LGHNA, CDR2 YSLEER.

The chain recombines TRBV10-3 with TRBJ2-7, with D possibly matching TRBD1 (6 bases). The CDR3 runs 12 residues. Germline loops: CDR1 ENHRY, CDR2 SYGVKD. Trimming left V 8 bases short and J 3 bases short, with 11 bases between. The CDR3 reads CAIGMTGYEQYF. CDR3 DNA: TGTGCCATCGGCATGACAGGCTACGAGCAGTACTTC.

CDR3 amino acids: CASSEARGGKNSPLHF. The DNA of the CDR3 is TGTGCCAGCAGTGAAGCGCGGGGGGGGAAGAATTCACCCCTCCACTTT. The gene calls are TRBV2 and TRBJ1-6; D perhaps matches TRBD1 (5 bases). Trimming took off 0 bases at V and 7 bases at J, with 13 bases between the two ends. This CDR3 is built from 16 residues. Germline V CDR1 and CDR2: SNHLY, FYNNEI.

Here the CDR3 reads CASSTGTAPSNEKLFF. CDR3 DNA sequence: TGTGCCAGCAGCACCGGGACAGCCCCATCTAATGAAAAACTGTTTTTT. This sequence joins TRBV7-9 and TRBJ1-4; 7 nucleotides agree with TRBD1. V gave up 5 bases and J gave up 3 bases; unmatched junction bases: 9. CDR3 size: 16 residues. The V gene's germline CDR1 is SEHNR and CDR2 FQNEAQ (reference sequence). The complete variable domain, with remaining parts taken from reference TRBV7-9 and TRBJ1-4, reads DTGVSQNPRHKITKRGQNVTFRCDPISEHNRLYWYRQTLGQGPEFLTYFQNEAQLEKSRLLSDRFSAERPKGSFSTLEIQRTEQGDSAMYLCASSTGTAPSNEKLFFGSGTQLSVL.

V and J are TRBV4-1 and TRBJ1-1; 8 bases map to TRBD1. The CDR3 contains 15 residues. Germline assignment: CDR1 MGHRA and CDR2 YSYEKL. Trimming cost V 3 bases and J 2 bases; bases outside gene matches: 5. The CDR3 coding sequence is TGCGCCAGCAGCCACCAGGGGGCAGGCAACACTGAAGCTTTCTTT. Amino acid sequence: CASSHQGAGNTEAFF.

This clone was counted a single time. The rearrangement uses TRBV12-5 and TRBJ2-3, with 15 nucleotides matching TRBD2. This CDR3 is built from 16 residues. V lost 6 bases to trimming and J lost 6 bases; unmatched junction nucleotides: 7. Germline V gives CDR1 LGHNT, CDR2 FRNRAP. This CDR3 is CASGLGLAGGGDTQYF. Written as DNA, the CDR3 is TGTGCTAGTGGCCTGGGACTAGCGGGGGGAGGGGATACGCAGTATTTT.

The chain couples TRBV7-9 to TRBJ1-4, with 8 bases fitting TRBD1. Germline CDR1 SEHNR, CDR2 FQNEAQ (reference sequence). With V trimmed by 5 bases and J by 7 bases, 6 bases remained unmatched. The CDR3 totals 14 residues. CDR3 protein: CASSPTGGFEKLFF. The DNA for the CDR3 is TGTGCCAGCAGCCCTACAGGGGGATTTGAAAAACTGTTTTTT.

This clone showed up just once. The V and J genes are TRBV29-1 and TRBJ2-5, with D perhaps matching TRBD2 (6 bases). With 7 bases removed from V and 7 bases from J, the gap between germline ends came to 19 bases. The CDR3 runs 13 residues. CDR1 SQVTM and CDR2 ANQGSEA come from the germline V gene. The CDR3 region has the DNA TGCAGCGCCCCGGGACTCACGATTGGGACCCAGTACTTC. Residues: CSAPGLTIGTQYF.

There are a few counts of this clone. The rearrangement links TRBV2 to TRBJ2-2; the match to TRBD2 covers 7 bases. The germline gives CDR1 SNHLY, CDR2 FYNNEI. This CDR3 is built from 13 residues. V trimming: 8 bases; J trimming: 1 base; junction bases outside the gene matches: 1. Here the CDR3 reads CASGGENTGELFF. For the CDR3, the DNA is TGTGCCAGCGGGGGGGAGAACACCGGGGAGCTGTTTTTT.

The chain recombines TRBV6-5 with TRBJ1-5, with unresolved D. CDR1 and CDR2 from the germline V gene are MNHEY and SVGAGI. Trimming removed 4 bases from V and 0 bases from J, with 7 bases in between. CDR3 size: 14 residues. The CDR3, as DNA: TGTGCCAGCAGTTCGGAGTATAGCAATCAGCCCCAGCATTTT. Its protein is CASSSEYSNQPQHF.

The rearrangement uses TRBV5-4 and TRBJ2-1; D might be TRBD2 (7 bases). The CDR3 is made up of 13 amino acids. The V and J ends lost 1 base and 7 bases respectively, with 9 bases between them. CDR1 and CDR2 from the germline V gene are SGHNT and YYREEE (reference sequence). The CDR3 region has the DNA TGTGCCAGCAGCTTGAGGGGGGGGAATGAGCAGTTCTTC. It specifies CASSLRGGNEQFF.

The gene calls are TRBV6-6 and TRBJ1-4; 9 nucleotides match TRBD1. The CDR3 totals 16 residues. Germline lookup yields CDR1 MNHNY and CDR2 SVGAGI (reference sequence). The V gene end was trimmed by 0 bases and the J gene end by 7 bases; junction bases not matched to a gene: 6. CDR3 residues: CASSYSRGQGREKLFF. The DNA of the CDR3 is TGTGCCAGCAGTTACTCGAGGGGACAGGGTCGTGAAAAACTGTTTTTT.

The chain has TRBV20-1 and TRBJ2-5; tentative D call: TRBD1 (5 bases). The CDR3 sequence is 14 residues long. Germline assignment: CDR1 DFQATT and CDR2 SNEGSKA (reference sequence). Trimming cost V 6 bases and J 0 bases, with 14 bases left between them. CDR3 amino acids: CSASRGTYQETQYF. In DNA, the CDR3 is TGCAGTGCAAGTAGGGGAACGTACCAAGAGACCCAGTACTTC.

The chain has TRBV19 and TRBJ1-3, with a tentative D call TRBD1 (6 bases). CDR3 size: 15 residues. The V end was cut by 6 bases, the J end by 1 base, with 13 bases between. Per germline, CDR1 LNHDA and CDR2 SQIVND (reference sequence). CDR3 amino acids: CASSADRPSGNTIYF. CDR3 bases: TGTGCCAGTAGCGCCGACAGGCCATCTGGAAACACCATATATTTT.

In DNA form, the CDR3 reads TGTGCCAGCAGCTCTATGGGAGGCGGGGGGGCCCTAGATACGCAGTATTTT. It specifies CASSSMGGGGALDTQYF. The rearrangement links TRBV5-4 to TRBJ2-3; 9 bases map to TRBD2. The CDR3 has 17 residues. Looked up from germline, CDR1 is SGHNT and CDR2 is YYREEE (reference sequence). J lost 5 bases, V lost 3 bases, and 13 bases had no gene match.